Detailed here is one T cell receptor beta chain. Its antigen is still unknown. The data were taken from a study of T cell clonotyping in hematopoietic cell transplantation. Study-wide context: Pretransplant recipient samples were taken after cytoreduction. Study-level results: Recipient TCR diversity dropped after transplant; expanded clonotypes rose from day 30 to 180. Broader posttransplant TCR repertoire diversity was predicted by graft donor and pretransplant recipient Inverse Simpson Index values. At the given depth, recipient repertoires were over 95% de novo clonotypes.

TCRdb keeps only in-frame clones here, not all; method: immunoSEQ multiplex PCR. The table includes 25,000 to 35,000 clones, approximately 94% detected once. Germline lookup yields CDR1 SGHTA and CDR2 FQGNSA. V was pared by 5 bases and J by 4 bases, with 14 bases of the junction left unmatched. CDR3 length: 16 residues. Specified time point: recipient sample about 28 days before transplant, after cytoreduction. The rearrangement links TRBV7-2 to TRBJ2-7; 7 bases agree with TRBD2. The sample consisted of peripheral blood mononuclear cells, taken before stem cell transplant. This clonotype was obtained from a man aged 45-60 years with acute myeloid leukemia. Some clones in this sample may be carry-over from other donors' samples. The DNA of the CDR3 is TGTGCCAGCAGCCCCGGGGTAGGGCGGGAGATTTACGAGCAGTACTTC. Translating gives CASSPGVGREIYEQYF.